A selection of T cell receptor beta chains follows, all from one sample in a study of T cell repertoires in cytomegalovirus infection. TCRdb re-analysed the reads in MiXCR, keeping a single row per CDR3 protein. This table holds about 830,000 distinct CDR3 sequences, approximately 29% found once. Their antigens are not known. The specimen comprised cultured CD8+ T cells from PBMCs, sampled from culture after CMV antigen stimulation. All receptors come from a human donor in good health (CMV status not recorded). Some clones in this sample may be carry-over from other donors' samples. Both conserved end residues are part of each CDR3. The order of the fields is J gene, D gene, V gene, clone size, CDR3 protein, CDR3 DNA. The D gene is left open where the match is weak. Clone size is not always given. Where it is, it says once, few, many or a class for expanded clones.

TRBJ1-1 | - | TRBV19 | many | CASSGTEAFF | TGTGCCAGTAGTGGAACTGAAGCTTTCTTT
TRBJ2-7 | - | TRBV6-5 | few | CASSYSTGHVYEQYF | TGTGCCAGCAGTTACTCCACGGGTCACGTCTACGAGCAGTACTTC
TRBJ2-5 | - | TRBV29-1 | once | CSSDGTEAYVETQYF | TGCAGCTCCGACGGGACGGAGGCTTATGTGGAGACCCAGTACTTC
TRBJ1-6 | - | TRBV4-1 | - | CASSQGGESSSYNSPLHF | TGCGCCAGCAGCCAAGGGGGGGAGTCCTCCAGTTATAATTCACCCCTCCACTTT
TRBJ2-1 | TRBD2 | TRBV6-6 | many | CASNQGLAGYNEQFF | TGTGCCAGCAACCAAGGACTAGCAGGGTACAATGAGCAGTTCTTC
TRBJ2-3 | TRBD1 | TRBV12-3/TRBV12-4 | few | CASSQTMMRDSSTDTQYF | TGTGCCAGCAGTCAGACCATGATGAGGGACAGCAGCACAGATACGCAGTATTTT
TRBJ2-6 | - | TRBV7-9 | - | CASSPREWSHGANVLTF | TGTGCCAGCAGCCCCCGGGAGTGGTCCCATGGGGCCAACGTCCTGACTTTC
TRBJ2-3 | TRBD1 | TRBV7-2 | - | CASSLDMGQDSTDTQYF | TGTGCCAGCAGCTTAGACATGGGACAGGACAGCACAGATACGCAGTATTTT
TRBJ1-5 | - | TRBV27 | - | CASNTGFSNQPQHF | TGTGCCAGCAATACAGGGTTTAGCAATCAGCCCCAGCATTTT
TRBJ2-5 | - | TRBV19 | once | CASTGEEETQYF | TGTGCCAGTACCGGGGAAGAAGAGACCCAGTACTTC
TRBJ2-1 | TRBD2 | TRBV5-5 | - | CASSFVLRLASHEQFF | TGTGCCAGCAGCTTCGTACTGCGACTAGCGAGCCATGAGCAGTTCTTC
TRBJ1-1 | TRBD1 | TRBV7-2 | many | CASSLMGQGLRNTEAFF | TGTGCCAGCAGCTTAATGGGACAGGGCCTAAGGAACACTGAAGCTTTCTTT
TRBJ1-2 | - | TRBV12-3/TRBV12-4 | - | CASSEPGLQANYGYTF | TGTGCCAGCAGTGAACCGGGACTGCAAGCTAACTATGGCTACACCTTC
TRBJ2-3 | - | TRBV7-2 | many | CASSRRPGTDTQYF | TGTGCCAGCAGCCGACGGCCCGGCACAGATACGCAGTATTTT
TRBJ2-5 | TRBD1 | TRBV5-6 | few | CASSMTGFKTQYF | TGTGCCAGCAGCATGACAGGGTTTAAGACCCAGTACTTC
TRBJ2-6 | TRBD1 | TRBV3-1 | few | CASRPGTGGSGANVLTF | TGTGCCAGCAGACCCGGGACAGGGGGCTCTGGGGCCAACGTCCTGACTTTC